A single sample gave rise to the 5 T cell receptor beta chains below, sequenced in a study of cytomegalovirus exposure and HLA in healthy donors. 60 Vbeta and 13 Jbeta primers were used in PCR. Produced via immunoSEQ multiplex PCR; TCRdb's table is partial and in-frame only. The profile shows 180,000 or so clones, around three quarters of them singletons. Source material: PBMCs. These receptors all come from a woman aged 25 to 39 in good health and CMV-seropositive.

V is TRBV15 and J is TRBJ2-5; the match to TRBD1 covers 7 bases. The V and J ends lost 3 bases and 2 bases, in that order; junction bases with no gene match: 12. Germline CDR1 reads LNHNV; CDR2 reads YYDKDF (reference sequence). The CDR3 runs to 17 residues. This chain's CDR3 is CATSSKDRPGRQETQYF. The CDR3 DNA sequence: TGTGCCACCAGCAGCAAGGACAGGCCTGGACGGCAAGAGACCCAGTACTTC.

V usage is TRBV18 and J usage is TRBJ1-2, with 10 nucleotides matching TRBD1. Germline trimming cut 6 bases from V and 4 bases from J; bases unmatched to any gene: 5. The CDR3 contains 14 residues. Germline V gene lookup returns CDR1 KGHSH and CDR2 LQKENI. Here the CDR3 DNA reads TGTGCCAGCTCCCCGGGACAGGGGATCTATGGCTACACCTTC. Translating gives CASSPGQGIYGYTF.

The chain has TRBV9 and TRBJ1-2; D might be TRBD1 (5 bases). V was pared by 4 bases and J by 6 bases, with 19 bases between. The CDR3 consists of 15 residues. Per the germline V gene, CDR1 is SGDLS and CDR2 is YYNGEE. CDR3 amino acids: CASSLESLQANGYTF. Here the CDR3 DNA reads TGTGCCAGCAGCCTCGAGAGTTTACAGGCCAATGGCTACACCTTC.

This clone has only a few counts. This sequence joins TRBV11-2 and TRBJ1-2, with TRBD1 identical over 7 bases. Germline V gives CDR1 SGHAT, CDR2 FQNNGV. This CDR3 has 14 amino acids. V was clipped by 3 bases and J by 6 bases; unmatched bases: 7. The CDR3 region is CASSFGTANDGYTF. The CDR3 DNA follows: TGTGCCAGCAGCTTTGGGACAGCAAACGATGGCTACACCTTC.

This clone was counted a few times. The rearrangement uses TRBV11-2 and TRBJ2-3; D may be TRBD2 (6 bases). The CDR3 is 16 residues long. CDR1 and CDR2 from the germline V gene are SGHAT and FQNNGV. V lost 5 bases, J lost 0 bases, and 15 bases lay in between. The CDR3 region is CASSLQGGDSTDTQYF. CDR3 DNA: TGTGCCAGCAGCCTCCAGGGAGGAGACAGCACAGATACGCAGTATTTT.